The clone carrying this T cell receptor beta chain has at least ten counts. Its antigen is not known. This sample was taken from a study of breast tumors, draining lymph nodes, adjacent tissues. General study results and limits: Tumor TCR diversity was below lymph nodes but above nontumor tissue.

One entry per CDR3 protein results from TCRdb running MiXCR on the multiplex PCR reads. The table lists under 150,000 distinct CDR3 sequences, 20% to 25% of them singletons. Axillary draining lymph nodes of breast cancer patients supplied the node samples. The CDR3 consists of 13 residues. The germline V and J ends were trimmed by 5 bases and 4 bases, with 8 bases remaining between them. The chain uses TRBV12-3 or TRBV12-4 and TRBJ2-2; D uncertain. The clonotype was recovered from a female donor with breast cancer. Some clones in this sample may be carry-over from other donors' samples. The specimen sequenced was axillary lymph node tissue. The DNA of the CDR3 is TGTGCCAGCAGTCCACGCGGCACCGGGGAGCTGTTTTTT. Its translation is CASSPRGTGELFF.